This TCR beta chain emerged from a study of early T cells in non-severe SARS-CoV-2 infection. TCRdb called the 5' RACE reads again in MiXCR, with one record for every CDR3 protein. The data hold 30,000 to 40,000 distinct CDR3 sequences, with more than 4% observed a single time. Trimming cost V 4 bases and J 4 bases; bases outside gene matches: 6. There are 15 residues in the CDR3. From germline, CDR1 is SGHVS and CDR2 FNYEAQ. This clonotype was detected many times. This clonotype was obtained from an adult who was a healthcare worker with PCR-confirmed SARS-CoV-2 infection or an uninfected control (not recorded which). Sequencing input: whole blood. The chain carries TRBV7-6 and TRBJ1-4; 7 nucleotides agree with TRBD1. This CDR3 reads CASSSGQSDNEKLFF. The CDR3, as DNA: TGTGCCAGCAGCTCGGGACAGAGCGATAATGAAAAACTGTTTTTT.